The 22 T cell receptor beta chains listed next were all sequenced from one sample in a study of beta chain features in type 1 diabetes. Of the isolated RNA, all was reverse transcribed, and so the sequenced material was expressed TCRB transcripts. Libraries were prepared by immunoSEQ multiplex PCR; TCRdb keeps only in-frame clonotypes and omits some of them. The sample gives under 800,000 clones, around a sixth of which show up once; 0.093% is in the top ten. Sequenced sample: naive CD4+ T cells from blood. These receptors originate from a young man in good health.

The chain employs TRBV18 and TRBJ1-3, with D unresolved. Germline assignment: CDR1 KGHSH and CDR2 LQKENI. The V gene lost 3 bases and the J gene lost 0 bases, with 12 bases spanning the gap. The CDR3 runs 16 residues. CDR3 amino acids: CASSPFGPSSGNTIYF. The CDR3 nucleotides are TGTGCCAGCTCACCGTTTGGACCCTCCTCTGGAAACACCATATATTTT. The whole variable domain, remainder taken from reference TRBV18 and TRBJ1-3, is NAGVMQNPRHLVRRRGQEARLRCSPMKGHSHVYWYRQLPEEGLKFMVYLQKENIIDESGMPKERFSAEFPKEGPSILRIQQVVRGDSAAYFCASSPFGPSSGNTIYFGEGSWLTVV.

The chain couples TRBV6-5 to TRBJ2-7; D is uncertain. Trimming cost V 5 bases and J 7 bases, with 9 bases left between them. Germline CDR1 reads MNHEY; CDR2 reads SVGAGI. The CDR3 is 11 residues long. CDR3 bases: TGTGCCAGCAGTGGCCCTGGGGAGCAGTACTTC. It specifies CASSGPGEQYF.

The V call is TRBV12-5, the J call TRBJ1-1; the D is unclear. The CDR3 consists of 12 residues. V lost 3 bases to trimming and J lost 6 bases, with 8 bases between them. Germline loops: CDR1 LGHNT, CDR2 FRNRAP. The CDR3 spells CASGFRPAEAFF. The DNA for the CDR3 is TGTGCTAGTGGTTTTCGGCCAGCTGAAGCTTTCTTT.

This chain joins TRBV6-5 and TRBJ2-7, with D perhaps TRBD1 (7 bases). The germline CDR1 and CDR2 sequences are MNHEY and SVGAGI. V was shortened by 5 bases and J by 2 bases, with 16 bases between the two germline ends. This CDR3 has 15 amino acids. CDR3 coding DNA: TGTGCCAGCAGTCGTGGACAGGTAGCGGCCTACGAGCAGTACTTC. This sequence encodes CASSRGQVAAYEQYF.

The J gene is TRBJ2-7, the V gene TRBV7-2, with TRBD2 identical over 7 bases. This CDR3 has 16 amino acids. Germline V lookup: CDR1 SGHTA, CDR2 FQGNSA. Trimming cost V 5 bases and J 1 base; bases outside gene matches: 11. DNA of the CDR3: TGTGCCAGCAGCCCTAGCGCCAAGCGGGGATCCTACGAGCAGTACTTC. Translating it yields CASSPSAKRGSYEQYF. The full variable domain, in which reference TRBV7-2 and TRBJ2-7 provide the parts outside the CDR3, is GAGVSQSPSNKVTEKGKDVELRCDPISGHTALYWYRQSLGQGLEFLIYFQGNSAPDKSGLPSDRFSAERTGGSVSTLTIQRTQQEDSAVYLCASSPSAKRGSYEQYFGPGTRLTVT.

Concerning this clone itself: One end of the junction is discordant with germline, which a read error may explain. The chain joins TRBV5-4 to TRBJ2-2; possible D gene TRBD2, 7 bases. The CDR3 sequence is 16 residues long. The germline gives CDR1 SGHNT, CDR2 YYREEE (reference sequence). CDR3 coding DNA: TGCGCCAGCAGCCTACAGGGCGGGAGGAACACCGGGGAGCTGTTTTTT. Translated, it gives CASSLQGGRNTGELFF.

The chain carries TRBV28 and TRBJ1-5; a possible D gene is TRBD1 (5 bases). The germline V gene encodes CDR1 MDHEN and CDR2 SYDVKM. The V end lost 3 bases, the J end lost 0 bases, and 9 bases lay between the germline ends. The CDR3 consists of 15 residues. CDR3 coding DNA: TGTGCCAGCAGTTTGGGGCAGGTTAGCAATCAGCCCCAGCATTTT. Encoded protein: CASSLGQVSNQPQHF.

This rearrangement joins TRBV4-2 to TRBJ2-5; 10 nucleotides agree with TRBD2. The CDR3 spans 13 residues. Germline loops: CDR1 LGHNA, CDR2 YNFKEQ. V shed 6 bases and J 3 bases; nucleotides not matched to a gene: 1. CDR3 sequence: CASRLAGEETQYF. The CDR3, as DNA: TGTGCCAGCAGGCTAGCGGGGGAAGAGACCCAGTACTTC.

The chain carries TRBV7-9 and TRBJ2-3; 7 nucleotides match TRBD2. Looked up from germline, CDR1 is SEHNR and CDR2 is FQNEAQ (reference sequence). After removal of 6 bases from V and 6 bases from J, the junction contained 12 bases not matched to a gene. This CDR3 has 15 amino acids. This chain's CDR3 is CASRRAGESPDTQYF. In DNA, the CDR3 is TGTGCCAGCAGGAGGGCGGGAGAAAGTCCTGATACGCAGTATTTT.

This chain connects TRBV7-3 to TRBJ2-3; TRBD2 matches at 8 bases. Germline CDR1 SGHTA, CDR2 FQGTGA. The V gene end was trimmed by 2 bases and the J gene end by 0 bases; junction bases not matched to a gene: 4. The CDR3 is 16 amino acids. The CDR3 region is CASSLASGFSTDTQYF. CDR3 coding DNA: TGTGCCAGCAGCTTAGCTAGCGGGTTCAGCACAGATACGCAGTATTTT.

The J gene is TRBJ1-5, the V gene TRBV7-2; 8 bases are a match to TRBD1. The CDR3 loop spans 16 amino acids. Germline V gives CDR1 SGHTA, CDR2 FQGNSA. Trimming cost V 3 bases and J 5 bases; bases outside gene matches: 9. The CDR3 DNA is TGTGCCAGCAGCTTGTCCCCCGCCAGGGGGCATCAGCCCCAGCATTTT. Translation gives CASSLSPARGHQPQHF.

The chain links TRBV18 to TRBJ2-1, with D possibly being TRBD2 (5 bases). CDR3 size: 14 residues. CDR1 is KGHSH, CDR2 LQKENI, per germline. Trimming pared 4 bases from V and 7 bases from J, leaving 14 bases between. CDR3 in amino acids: CASSRGSVPNEQFF. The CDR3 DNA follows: TGTGCCAGCTCACGGGGTAGCGTCCCTAATGAGCAGTTCTTC.

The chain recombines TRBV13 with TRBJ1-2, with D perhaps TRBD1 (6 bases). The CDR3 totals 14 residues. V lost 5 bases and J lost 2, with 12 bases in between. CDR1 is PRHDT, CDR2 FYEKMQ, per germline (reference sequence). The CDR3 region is CASSPFRGNYGYTF. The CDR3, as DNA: TGTGCCAGCAGCCCGTTCAGGGGAAACTATGGCTACACCTTC.

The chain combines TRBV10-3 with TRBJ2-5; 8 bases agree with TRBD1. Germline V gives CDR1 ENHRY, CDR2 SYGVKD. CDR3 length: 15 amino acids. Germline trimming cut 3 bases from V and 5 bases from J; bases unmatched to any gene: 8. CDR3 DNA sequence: TGTGCCATCAGTGACCGCAGGGGGCTAGGGGAGACCCAGTACTTC. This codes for CAISDRRGLGETQYF.

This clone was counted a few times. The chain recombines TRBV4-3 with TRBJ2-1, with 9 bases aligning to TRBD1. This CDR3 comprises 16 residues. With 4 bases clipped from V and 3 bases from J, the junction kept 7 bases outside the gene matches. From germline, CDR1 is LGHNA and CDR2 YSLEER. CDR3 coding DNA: TGCGCCAGCAGCCTTTTCACGGGACAGGGCTACAATGAGCAGTTCTTC. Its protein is CASSLFTGQGYNEQFF.

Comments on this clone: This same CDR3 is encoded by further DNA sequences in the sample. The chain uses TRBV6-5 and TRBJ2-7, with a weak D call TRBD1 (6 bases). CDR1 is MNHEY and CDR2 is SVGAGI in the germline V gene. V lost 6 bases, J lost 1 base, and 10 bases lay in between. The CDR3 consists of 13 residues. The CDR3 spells CASRTGGSYEQYF. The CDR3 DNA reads TGTGCCAGCAGGACAGGTGGATCCTACGAGCAGTACTTC.

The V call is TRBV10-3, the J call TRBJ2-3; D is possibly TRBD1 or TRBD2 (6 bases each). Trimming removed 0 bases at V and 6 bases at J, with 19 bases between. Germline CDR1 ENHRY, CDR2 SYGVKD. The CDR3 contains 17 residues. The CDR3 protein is CAISESTASGARDTQYF. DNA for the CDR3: TGTGCCATCAGTGAGTCGACTGCCTCGGGGGCACGCGATACGCAGTATTTT.

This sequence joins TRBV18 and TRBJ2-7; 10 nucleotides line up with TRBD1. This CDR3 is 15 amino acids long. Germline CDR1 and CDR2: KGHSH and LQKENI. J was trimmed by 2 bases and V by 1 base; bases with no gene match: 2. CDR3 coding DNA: TGTGCCAGCTCACCACTCGACAGGGGGCCCTACGAGCAGTACTTC. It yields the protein CASSPLDRGPYEQYF.

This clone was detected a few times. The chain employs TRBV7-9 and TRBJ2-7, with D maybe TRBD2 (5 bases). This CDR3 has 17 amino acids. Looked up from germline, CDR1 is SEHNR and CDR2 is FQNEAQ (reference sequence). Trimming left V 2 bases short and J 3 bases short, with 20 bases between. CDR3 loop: CASSLTRTLGQNYEQYF. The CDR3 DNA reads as TGTGCCAGCAGCTTAACTAGGACCCTGGGCCAGAACTACGAGCAGTACTTC. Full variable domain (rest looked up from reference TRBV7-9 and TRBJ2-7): DTGVSQNPRHKITKRGQNVTFRCDPISEHNRLYWYRQTLGQGPEFLTYFQNEAQLEKSRLLSDRFSAERPKGSFSTLEIQRTEQGDSAMYLCASSLTRTLGQNYEQYFGPGTRLTVT.

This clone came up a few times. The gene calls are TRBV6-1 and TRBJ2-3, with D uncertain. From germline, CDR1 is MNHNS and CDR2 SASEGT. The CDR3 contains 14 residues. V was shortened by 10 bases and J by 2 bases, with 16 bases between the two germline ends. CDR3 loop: CATDGYVVTDTQYF. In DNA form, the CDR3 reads TGTGCCACCGACGGCTACGTCGTCACAGATACGCAGTATTTT.

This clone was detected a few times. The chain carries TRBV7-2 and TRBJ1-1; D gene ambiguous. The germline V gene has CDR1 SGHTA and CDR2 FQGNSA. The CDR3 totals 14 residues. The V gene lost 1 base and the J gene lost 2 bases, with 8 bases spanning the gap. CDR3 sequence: CASSLVVSNTEAFF. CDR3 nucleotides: TGTGCCAGCAGCTTAGTCGTCAGCAACACTGAAGCTTTCTTT.

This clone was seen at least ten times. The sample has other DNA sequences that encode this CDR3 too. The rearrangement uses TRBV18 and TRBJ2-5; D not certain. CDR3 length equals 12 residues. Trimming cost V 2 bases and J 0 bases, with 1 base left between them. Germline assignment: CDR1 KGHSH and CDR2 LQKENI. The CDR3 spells CASSPNQETQYF. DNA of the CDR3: TGTGCCAGCTCACCAAACCAAGAGACCCAGTACTTC. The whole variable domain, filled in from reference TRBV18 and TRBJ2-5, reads NAGVMQNPRHLVRRRGQEARLRCSPMKGHSHVYWYRQLPEEGLKFMVYLQKENIIDESGMPKERFSAEFPKEGPSILRIQQVVRGDSAAYFCASSPNQETQYFGPGTRLLVL.